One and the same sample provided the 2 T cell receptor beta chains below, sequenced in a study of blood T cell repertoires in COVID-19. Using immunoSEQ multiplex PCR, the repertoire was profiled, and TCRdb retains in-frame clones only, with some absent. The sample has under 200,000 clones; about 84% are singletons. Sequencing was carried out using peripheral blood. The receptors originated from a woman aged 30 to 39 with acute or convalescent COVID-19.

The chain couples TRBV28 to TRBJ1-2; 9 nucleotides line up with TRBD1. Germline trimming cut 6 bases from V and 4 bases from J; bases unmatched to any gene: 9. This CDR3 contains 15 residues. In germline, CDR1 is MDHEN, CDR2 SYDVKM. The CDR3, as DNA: TGTGCCAGCAGCTCCGGGACAGGGAGGGTCTATGGCTACACCTTC. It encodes CASSSGTGRVYGYTF.

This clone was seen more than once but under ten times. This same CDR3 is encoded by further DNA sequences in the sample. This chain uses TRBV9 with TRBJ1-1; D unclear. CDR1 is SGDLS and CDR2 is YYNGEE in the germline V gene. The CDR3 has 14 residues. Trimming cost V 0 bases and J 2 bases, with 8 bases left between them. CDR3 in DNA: TGTGCCAGCAGCGTAGGACACCTCAACACTGAAGCTTTCTTT. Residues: CASSVGHLNTEAFF.